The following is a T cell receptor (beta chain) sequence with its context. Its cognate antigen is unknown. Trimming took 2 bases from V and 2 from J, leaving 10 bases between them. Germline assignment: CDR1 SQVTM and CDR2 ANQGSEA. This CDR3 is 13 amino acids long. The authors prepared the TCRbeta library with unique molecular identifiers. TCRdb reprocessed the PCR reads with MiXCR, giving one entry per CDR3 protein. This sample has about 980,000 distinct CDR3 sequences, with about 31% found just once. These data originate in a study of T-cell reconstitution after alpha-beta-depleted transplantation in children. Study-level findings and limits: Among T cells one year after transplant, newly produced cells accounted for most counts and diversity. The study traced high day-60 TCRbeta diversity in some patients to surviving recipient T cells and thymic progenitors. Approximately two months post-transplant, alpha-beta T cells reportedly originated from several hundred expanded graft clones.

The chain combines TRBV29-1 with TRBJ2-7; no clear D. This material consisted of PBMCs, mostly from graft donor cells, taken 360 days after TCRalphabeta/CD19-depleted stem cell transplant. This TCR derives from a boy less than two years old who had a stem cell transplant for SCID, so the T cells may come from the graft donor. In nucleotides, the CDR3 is TGCAGCGTTGAATTGGGGTCCGCCTACGAGCAGTACTTC. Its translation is CSVELGSAYEQYF.